These T cell receptor beta chains were read from a single sample in a study of CD8 T cells in Susac syndrome. Each CDR3 protein is one row after TCRdb ran MiXCR on the immunoSEQ multiplex PCR reads. The sample includes roughly 110,000 distinct CDR3 sequences, roughly 95% of them seen just once. The sequencing input was CD8+ T cells from PBMCs. These receptors came from a human donor with Susac syndrome. Each CDR3 is given with its conserved first and last residue. Each record gives: V gene, D gene, J gene, clone size, CDR3 DNA, CDR3 protein. D genes are given only for firm matches. Clone size is stated in some rows and not others, as once, few, many or a class when expanded.

>TRBV2|TRBD2|TRBJ2-3|-
TGTGCCGGGCTAGCGGGGTGGGGCACAGATACGCAGTATTTT
CAGLAGWGTDTQYF
>TRBV27|-|TRBJ2-1|-
TGTGCCAGCAGTTTATGGAGGGGCCCTGACAATGAGCAGTTCTTC
CASSLWRGPDNEQFF
>TRBV29-1|-|TRBJ1-6|once
TGCAGCGTGAGCAGGGAACGAAATTCACCCCTCCACTTT
CSVSRERNSPLHF
>TRBV29-1|-|TRBJ1-1|-
TGCAGCGTTGATAAGGGGAACACTGAAGCTTTCTTT
CSVDKGNTEAFF
>TRBV23-1|-|TRBJ1-2|-
TGCGCCAGCGGGCGGCAGGTCTATGGCTACACCTTC
CASGRQVYGYTF
>TRBV5-1|-|TRBJ2-1|-
TGCGCCAGCAGCTTTACACGGGGGGCCGGAAGCAATGAGCAGTTCTTC
CASSFTRGAGSNEQFF
>TRBV19|TRBD2|TRBJ2-7|-
TGTGCCAGTAGTACGACTCTCGGGAGGACTAGCGGGGCCGAGCAGTACTTC
CASSTTLGRTSGAEQYF
>TRBV7-9|TRBD1|TRBJ2-2|-
TGTGCCAGCACCCCAACCCGGGACAGGGGTACCGGGGAGCTGTTTTTT
CASTPTRDRGTGELFF
>TRBV3-1|-|TRBJ2-7|-
TGTGCCAGCAGCCAAGAATGGGGAGGCTACGAGCAGTACTTC
CASSQEWGGYEQYF
>TRBV9|TRBD2|TRBJ2-3|-
TGTGCCAGCAGCGCGGGGGGGTCTACAGATACGCAGTATTTT
CASSAGGSTDTQYF
>TRBV12-5|-|TRBJ1-6|-
TGTGCTAGTGGTTTGCCGAATTCTTCACCCCTCCACTTT
CASGLPNSSPLHF
>TRBV20-1|-|TRBJ1-3|-
TGCAGTGCAACCACAAGGGATTTGAACACCATATATTTT
CSATTRDLNTIYF
>TRBV7-9|TRBD2|TRBJ2-5|-
TGTGCCACCGGGAGCGGGGGGGACCAAGAGACCCAGTACTTC
CATGSGGDQETQYF
>TRBV9|-|TRBJ2-5|-
TGTGCCAGCAGCGACGGGACACGGGAGACCCAGTACTTC
CASSDGTRETQYF
>TRBV7-9|TRBD1|TRBJ2-7|-
TGTGCCAGCAGCAAACTTGGGGACAGGGACGCCTACGAGCAGTACTTC
CASSKLGDRDAYEQYF
>TRBV5-1|-|TRBJ2-7|-
TGCGCCAGCAGTTCCGGACAGTGGTACGAGCAGTACTTC
CASSSGQWYEQYF
>TRBV14|-|TRBJ2-7|-
TGTGCCAGCAGCCAAGGGCCGGAATCCACCTACGAGCAGTACTTC
CASSQGPESTYEQYF
>TRBV12-3/TRBV12-4|-|TRBJ1-6|-
TGTGCCAGCAGTTCCCAGAATTCACCCCTCCACTTT
CASSSQNSPLHF
>TRBV13|-|TRBJ2-1|-
TGTGCCAGCAGCTTAATTAGCGATGAGCAGTTCTTC
CASSLISDEQFF
>TRBV4-1|-|TRBJ1-2|once
TGCGCCAGCAGCCAACCAAAGACTTATGGCTACACCTTC
CASSQPKTYGYTF
>TRBV29-1|-|TRBJ2-7|-
TGCAGCGTTGCCCGCGGAGGGGGGAGCGAGCAGTACTTC
CSVARGGGSEQYF
>TRBV7-8|TRBD2|TRBJ2-7|-
TGTGCCAGCAGCGAGCGGGGGGCCTACTACGAGCAGTACTTC
CASSERGAYYEQYF
>TRBV10-3|-|TRBJ1-5|once
TGTGCCATCAGTGAGTCAGTCTTAACAAGCAATCAGCCCCAGCATTTT
CAISESVLTSNQPQHF
>TRBV27|-|TRBJ2-5|-
TGTGCCAGCGGGCTACAGGGTGGAACCCAAGAGACCCAGTACTTC
CASGLQGGTQETQYF
>TRBV12-3/TRBV12-4|-|TRBJ2-3|once
TGTGCCAACCGGACTCTCAAGACTTTCACAGATACGCAGTATTTT
CANRTLKTFTDTQYF
>TRBV9|-|TRBJ2-7|-
TGTGCCAGCAGCGTAACGAGACACAGCTTCGGGGACGAGCAGTACTTC
CASSVTRHSFGDEQYF
>TRBV7-2|TRBD1|TRBJ2-1|-
TGTGCCAGCAGCTCAGATTGGGACAGGGGGCGTAATGAGCAGTTCTTC
CASSSDWDRGRNEQFF
>TRBV6-2/TRBV6-3|-|TRBJ1-5|-
TGTGCCACCCAACTCTTTAGGGGGAGCAATCAGCCCCAGCATTTT
CATQLFRGSNQPQHF
>TRBV7-8|-|TRBJ1-2|-
TGTGCCAGCAGCTTAGATCGGCCAGGGAGTTTGGGCTACACCTTC
CASSLDRPGSLGYTF